This TCR beta chain was identified in a study of radiation and T cells in renal cell carcinoma. Study-level information: Nephrectomy followed 15 Gy stereotactic body radiation by 4 weeks.

The method was immunoSEQ multiplex PCR; TCRdb's version includes in-frame clones alone and lacks a portion of them. The sample comprises roughly 28,000 clones, over 75% of which are singletons, and roughly a third rests with the top ten. Time point described: blood 2 weeks post-SBRT. Documented treatment: 15 Gy SBRT to primary tumor, nephrectomy 4 weeks later. Germline lookup yields CDR1 MNHNY and CDR2 SVGAGI (reference sequence). This CDR3 contains 16 residues. J lost 0 bases, V lost 11 bases, and 10 bases had no gene match. The source material was blood, sampled from a patient whose treatment included radiotherapy and nephrectomy. This TCR was recovered from a man in his fifties or sixties with renal cell carcinoma. This chain uses TRBV6-6 with TRBJ2-6; TRBD2 matches at 7 bases. The chain's CDR3 is CAGGEGSNSGANVLTF. CDR3 DNA sequence: TGTGCCGGGGGGGAGGGTTCCAACTCTGGGGCCAACGTCCTGACTTTC.